This T cell receptor beta chain derives from a study of blood T cells in healthy people across ages. This clonotype was detected many times. The CDR3 runs to 13 residues. V shed 7 bases and J shed 4 bases, with 13 bases lying between them. The authors ran a second PCR of 7 to 11 cycles using a sample-barcoded 5' primer and a J-beta primer mix. Each cDNA molecule, via a template-switch adaptor with 12 random nucleotides, was tagged. TCRdb recomputed calls from the 5' RACE reads with MiXCR, one row per CDR3 protein. The table shows 1.5 million to 2 million distinct CDR3 sequences, with roughly 27% occurring only once.

The specimen was blood. The clonotype originates from a woman aged 30 to 39 in good health. The chain links TRBV12-3 or TRBV12-4 to TRBJ2-5; tentatively, D is TRBD1 (5 bases). In nucleotides, the CDR3 is TGTGCCAGCACAAGGGGCGGACGAGAGACCCAGTACTTC. Amino acid sequence: CASTRGGRETQYF.